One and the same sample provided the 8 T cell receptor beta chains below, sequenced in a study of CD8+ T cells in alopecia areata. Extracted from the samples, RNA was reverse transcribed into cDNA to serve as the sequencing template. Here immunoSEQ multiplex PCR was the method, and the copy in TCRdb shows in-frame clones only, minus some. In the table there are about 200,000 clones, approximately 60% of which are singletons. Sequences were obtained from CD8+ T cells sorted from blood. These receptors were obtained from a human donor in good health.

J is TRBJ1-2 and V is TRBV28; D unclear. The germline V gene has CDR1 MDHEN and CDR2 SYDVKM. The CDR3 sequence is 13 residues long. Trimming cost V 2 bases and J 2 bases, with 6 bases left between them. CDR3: CASSLSQNYGYTF. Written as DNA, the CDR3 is TGTGCCAGCAGTTTAAGCCAGAACTATGGCTACACCTTC.

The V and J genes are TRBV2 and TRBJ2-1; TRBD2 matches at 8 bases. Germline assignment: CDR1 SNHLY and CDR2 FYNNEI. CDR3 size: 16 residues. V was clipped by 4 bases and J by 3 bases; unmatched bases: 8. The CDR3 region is CASSVHGSGDYNEQFF. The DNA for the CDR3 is TGTGCCAGCAGTGTTCATGGTAGCGGGGACTACAATGAGCAGTTCTTC.

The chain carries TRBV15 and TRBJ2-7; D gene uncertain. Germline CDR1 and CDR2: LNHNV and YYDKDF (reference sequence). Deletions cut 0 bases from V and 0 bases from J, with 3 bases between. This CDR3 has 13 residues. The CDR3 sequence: CATSRDLSYEQYF. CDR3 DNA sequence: TGTGCCACCAGCAGAGATCTCTCCTACGAGCAGTACTTC.

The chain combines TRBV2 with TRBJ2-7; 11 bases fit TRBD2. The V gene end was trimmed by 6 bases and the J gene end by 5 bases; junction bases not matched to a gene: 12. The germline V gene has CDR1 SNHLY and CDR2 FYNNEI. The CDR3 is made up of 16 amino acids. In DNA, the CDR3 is TGTGCCAGCAGGCCTACTAGCGGGGGTCCGAACCACGAGCAGTACTTC. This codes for CASRPTSGGPNHEQYF.

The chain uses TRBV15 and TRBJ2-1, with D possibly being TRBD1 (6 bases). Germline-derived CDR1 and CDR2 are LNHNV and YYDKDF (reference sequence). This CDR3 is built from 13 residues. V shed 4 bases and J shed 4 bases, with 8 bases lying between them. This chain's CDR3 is CATSIDRYNEQFF. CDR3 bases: TGTGCCACCAGCATAGACAGGTACAATGAGCAGTTCTTC.

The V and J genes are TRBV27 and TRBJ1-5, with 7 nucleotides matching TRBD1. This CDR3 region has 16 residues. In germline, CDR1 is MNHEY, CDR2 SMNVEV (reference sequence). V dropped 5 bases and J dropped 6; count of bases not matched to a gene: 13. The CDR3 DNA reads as TGTGCCAGCAGTCCCCTCAAGACAGGGTGGGTTCAGCCCCAGCATTTT. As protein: CASSPLKTGWVQPQHF.

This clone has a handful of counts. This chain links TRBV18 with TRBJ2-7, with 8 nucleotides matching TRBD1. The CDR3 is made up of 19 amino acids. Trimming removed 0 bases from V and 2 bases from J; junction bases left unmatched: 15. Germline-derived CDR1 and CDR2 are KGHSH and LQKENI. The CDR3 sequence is CASSPPVVQGAELPYEQYF. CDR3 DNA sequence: TGTGCCAGCTCACCACCGGTTGTCCAGGGGGCCGAGTTGCCCTACGAGCAGTACTTC.

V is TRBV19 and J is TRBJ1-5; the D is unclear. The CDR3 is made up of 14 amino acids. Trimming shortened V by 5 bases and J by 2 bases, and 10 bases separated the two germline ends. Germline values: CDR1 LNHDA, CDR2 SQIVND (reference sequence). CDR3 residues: CASSQVPGNQPQHF. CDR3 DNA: TGTGCCAGTAGTCAGGTGCCGGGCAATCAGCCCCAGCATTTT. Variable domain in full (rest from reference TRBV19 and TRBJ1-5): DGGITQSPKYLFRKEGQNVTLSCEQNLNHDAMYWYRQDPGQGLRLIYYSQIVNDFQKGDIAEGYSVSREKKESFPLTVTSAQKNPTAFYLCASSQVPGNQPQHFGDGTRLSIL.